The TCR beta chain under discussion was sequenced for a study of T cell repertoires in cytomegalovirus infection. TCRdb recomputed calls from the reads with MiXCR, one row per CDR3 protein. The sample contains some 900,000 distinct CDR3 sequences, about 30% of which appear only once. A remark on this clonotype: The antigen remains unidentified.

The CDR3 has 16 residues. In germline, CDR1 is MGHDK, CDR2 SYGVNS. V lost 2 bases and J lost 5, with 19 bases in between. The chain recombines TRBV25-1 with TRBJ2-7; D is unclear. This clonotype originated in a human donor in good health (CMV status not recorded). Some clones in this sample may be carry-over from other donors' samples. Here the sequenced sample was cultured CD8+ T cells from PBMCs, taken from culture after CMV antigen stimulation. The CDR3 region has the DNA TGTGCCAGCAGTGAAGAAGATTGGGTAGAAGAAAACGAGCAGTACTTC. This translates into CASSEEDWVEENEQYF.